A selection of T cell receptor beta chains follows, all from one sample in a study of beta chain features in type 1 diabetes. The protocol was immunoSEQ multiplex PCR, while the TCRdb copy is restricted to in-frame clones and leaves out a portion. The table lists hundreds of thousands of clones, 15% to 17% of them singletons. Material for sequencing was naive CD4+ T cells from blood. Receptors were obtained from a man aged 18 to 30 in good health. Both conserved end residues are part of each CDR3. Fields, in order: CDR3 DNA, CDR3 protein, clone size, J gene, CDR3 length, D gene, V gene. D genes are given only for firm matches. Where a row states a size, it is once, few, many or the class of an expanded clone; other rows omit it.

cdr3_nt: TGTGCTAGCAGCTTAGGGGACAGTAGCTCCTACGAGCAGTACTTC
cdr3_aa: CASSLGDSSSYEQYF
clone_size: -
j_call: TRBJ2-7
cdr3_length: 15
d_call: TRBD1
v_call: TRBV7-7

cdr3_nt: TGCGCCAGCAGCTTGACAGGGTTCAATCGAGAGACCCAGTACTTC
cdr3_aa: CASSLTGFNRETQYF
clone_size: few
j_call: TRBJ2-5
cdr3_length: 15
d_call: -
v_call: TRBV5-1

cdr3_nt: TGCAGCGTTGCGGGGAGTAGCAGCACAGATACGCAGTATTTT
cdr3_aa: CSVAGSSSTDTQYF
clone_size: -
j_call: TRBJ2-3
cdr3_length: 14
d_call: -
v_call: TRBV29-1

cdr3_nt: TGTGCCAGCAGTTCTACAGGGGGACATCAGCCCCAGCATTTT
cdr3_aa: CASSSTGGHQPQHF
clone_size: -
j_call: TRBJ1-5
cdr3_length: 14
d_call: TRBD1
v_call: TRBV7-9

cdr3_nt: TGTGCCAGCAGCGCCCAGATAATTTGGGGAGAGACCCAGTACTTC
cdr3_aa: CASSAQIIWGETQYF
clone_size: -
j_call: TRBJ2-5
cdr3_length: 15
d_call: -
v_call: TRBV9

cdr3_nt: TGCGCCAGCAGGCCGCAGGGTGGGGGGCTGGAGCAGTACTTC
cdr3_aa: CASRPQGGGLEQYF
clone_size: few
j_call: TRBJ2-7
cdr3_length: 14
d_call: -
v_call: TRBV5-1

cdr3_nt: TGTGCCAGCAGTTTAACCGTTAGGCCAGTCCCCTCCTACGAGCAGTACTTC
cdr3_aa: CASSLTVRPVPSYEQYF
clone_size: -
j_call: TRBJ2-7
cdr3_length: 17
d_call: -
v_call: TRBV27

cdr3_nt: TGTGCCAGCAGGGAGACAGGGGCCTACGAGCAGTACTTC
cdr3_aa: CASRETGAYEQYF
clone_size: few
j_call: TRBJ2-7
cdr3_length: 13
d_call: TRBD1
v_call: TRBV6-5

cdr3_nt: TGTGCCTGGACGAGGGGTGGGGGCCCATTCTCTGGAAACACCATATATTTT
cdr3_aa: CAWTRGGGPFSGNTIYF
clone_size: few
j_call: TRBJ1-3
cdr3_length: 17
d_call: -
v_call: TRBV30

cdr3_nt: TGTGCCAGCAGTGATTCCCTGAGCAGGGGCACAGATACGCAGTATTTT
cdr3_aa: CASSDSLSRGTDTQYF
clone_size: -
j_call: TRBJ2-3
cdr3_length: 16
d_call: -
v_call: TRBV6-4

cdr3_nt: TGTGCCAGCAGCCTGATAGCGGGAGCCCCAACCGGGGAGCTGTTTTTT
cdr3_aa: CASSLIAGAPTGELFF
clone_size: few
j_call: TRBJ2-2
cdr3_length: 16
d_call: TRBD2
v_call: TRBV7-7

cdr3_nt: TGTGCCAGTAGTATCGGGAATAAAGAGACCCAGTACTTC
cdr3_aa: CASSIGNKETQYF
clone_size: many
j_call: TRBJ2-5
cdr3_length: 13
d_call: -
v_call: TRBV19

cdr3_nt: TGTGCCACCGGGACTAGCGGTGAGCAGTTCTTC
cdr3_aa: CATGTSGEQFF
clone_size: once
j_call: TRBJ2-1
cdr3_length: 11
d_call: TRBD2
v_call: TRBV6-5

cdr3_nt: TGCGCCAGCAGCGTGGGCAGCGGGGATCAGCCCCAGCATTTT
cdr3_aa: CASSVGSGDQPQHF
clone_size: -
j_call: TRBJ1-5
cdr3_length: 14
d_call: -
v_call: TRBV4-3

cdr3_nt: TGTGCCAGCCGGGACGGGGCCTACGAGCAGTACTTC
cdr3_aa: CASRDGAYEQYF
clone_size: -
j_call: TRBJ2-7
cdr3_length: 12
d_call: -
v_call: TRBV2

cdr3_nt: TGTGCCAGCAGCCAAGGGACGGCGGTCTATGGCTACACCTTC
cdr3_aa: CASSQGTAVYGYTF
clone_size: few
j_call: TRBJ1-2
cdr3_length: 14
d_call: -
v_call: TRBV5-5